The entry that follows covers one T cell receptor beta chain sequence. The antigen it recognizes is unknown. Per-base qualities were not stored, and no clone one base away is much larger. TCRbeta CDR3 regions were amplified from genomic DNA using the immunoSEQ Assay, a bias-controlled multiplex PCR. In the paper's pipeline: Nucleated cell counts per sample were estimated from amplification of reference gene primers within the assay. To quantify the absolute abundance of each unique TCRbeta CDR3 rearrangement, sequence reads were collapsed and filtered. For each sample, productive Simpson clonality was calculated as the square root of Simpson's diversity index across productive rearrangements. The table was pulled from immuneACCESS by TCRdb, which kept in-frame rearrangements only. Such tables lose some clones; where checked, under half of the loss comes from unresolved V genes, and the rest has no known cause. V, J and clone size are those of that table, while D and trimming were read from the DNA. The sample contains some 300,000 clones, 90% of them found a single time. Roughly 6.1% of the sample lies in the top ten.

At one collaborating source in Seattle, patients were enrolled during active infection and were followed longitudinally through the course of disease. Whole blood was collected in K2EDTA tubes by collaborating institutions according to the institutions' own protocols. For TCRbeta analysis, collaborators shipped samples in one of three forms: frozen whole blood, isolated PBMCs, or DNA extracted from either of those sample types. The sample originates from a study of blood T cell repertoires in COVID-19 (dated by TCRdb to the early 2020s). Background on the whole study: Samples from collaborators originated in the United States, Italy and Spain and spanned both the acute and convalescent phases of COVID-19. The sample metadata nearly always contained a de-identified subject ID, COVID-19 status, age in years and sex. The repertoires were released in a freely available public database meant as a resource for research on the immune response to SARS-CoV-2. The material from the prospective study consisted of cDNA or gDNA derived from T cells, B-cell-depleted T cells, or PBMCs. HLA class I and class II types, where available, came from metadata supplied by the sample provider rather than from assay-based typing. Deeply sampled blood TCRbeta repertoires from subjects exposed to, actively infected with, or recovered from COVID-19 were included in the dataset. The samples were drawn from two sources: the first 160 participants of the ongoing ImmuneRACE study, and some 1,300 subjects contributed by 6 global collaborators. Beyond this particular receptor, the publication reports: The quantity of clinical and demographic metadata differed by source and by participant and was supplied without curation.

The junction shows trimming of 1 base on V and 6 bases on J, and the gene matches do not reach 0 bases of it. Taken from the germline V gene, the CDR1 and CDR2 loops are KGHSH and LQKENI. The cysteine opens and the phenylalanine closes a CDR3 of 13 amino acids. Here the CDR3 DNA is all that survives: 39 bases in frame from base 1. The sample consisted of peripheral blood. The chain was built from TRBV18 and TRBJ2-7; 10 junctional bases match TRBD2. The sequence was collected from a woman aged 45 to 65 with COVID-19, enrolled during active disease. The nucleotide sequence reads TGTGCCAGCTCACCACTAGCGGGAGGCGAGCAGTACTTC. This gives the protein CASSPLAGGEQYF. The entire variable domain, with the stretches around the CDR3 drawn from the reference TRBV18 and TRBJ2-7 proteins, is NAGVMQNPRHLVRRRGQEARLRCSPMKGHSHVYWYRQLPEEGLKFMVYLQKENIIDESGMPKERFSAEFPKEGPSILRIQQVVRGDSAAYFCASSPLAGGEQYFGPGTRLTVT.